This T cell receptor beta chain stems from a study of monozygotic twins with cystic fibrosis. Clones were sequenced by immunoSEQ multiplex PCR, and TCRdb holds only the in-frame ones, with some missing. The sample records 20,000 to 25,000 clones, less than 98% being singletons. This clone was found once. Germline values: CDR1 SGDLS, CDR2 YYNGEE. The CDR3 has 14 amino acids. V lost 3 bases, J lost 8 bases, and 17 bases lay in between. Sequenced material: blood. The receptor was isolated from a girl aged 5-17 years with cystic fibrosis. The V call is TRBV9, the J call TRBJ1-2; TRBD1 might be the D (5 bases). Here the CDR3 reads CASSEGPQMGGYTF. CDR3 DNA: TGTGCCAGCAGCGAGGGACCTCAGATGGGCGGCTACACCTTC.